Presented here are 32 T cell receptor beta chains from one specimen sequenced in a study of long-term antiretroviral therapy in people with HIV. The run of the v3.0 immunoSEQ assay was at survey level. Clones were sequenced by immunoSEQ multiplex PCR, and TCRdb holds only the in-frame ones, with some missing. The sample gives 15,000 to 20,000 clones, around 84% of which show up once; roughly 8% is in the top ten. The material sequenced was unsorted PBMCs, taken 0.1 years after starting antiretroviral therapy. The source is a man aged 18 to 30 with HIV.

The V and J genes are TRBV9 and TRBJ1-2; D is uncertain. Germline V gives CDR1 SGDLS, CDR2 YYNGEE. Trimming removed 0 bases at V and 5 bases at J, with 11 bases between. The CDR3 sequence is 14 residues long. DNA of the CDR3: TGTGCCAGCAGCGTAGAACAAACCTTTTATGGCTACACCTTC. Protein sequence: CASSVEQTFYGYTF.

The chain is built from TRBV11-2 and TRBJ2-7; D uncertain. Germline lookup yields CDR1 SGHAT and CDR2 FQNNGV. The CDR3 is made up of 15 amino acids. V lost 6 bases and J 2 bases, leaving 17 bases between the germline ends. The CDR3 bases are TGTGCCAGCAGATCCCGTCCCACCGAGCCCTACGAGCAGTACTTC. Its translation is CASRSRPTEPYEQYF. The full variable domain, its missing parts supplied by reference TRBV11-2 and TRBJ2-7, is EAGVAQSPRYKIIEKRQSVAFWCNPISGHATLYWYQQILGQGPKLLIQFQNNGVVDDSQLPKDRFSAERLKGVDSTLKIQPAKLEDSAVYLCASRSRPTEPYEQYFGPGTRLTVT.

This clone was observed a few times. Written as DNA, the CDR3 is TGTGCTAGTGGTCAGGACCCCGGCTCTGAAGCTTTCTTT. This gives the protein CASGQDPGSEAFF. J is TRBJ1-1 and V is TRBV12-5; no firm D call. Germline CDR1 LGHNT, CDR2 FRNRAP. The CDR3 contains 13 residues. Trimming shortened V by 5 bases and J by 6 bases, and 13 bases separated the two germline ends. Variable domain in full (rest from reference TRBV12-5 and TRBJ1-1): DARVTQTPRHKVTEMGQEVTMRCQPILGHNTVFWYRQTMMQGLELLAYFRNRAPLDDSGMPKDRFSAEMPDATLATLKIQPSEPRDSAVYFCASGQDPGSEAFFGQGTRLTVV.

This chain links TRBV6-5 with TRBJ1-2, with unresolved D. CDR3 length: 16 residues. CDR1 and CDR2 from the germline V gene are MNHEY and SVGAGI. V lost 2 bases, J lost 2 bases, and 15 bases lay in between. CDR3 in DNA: TGTGCCAGCAGTTACCTTGAAACCGGGCCGAACTATGGCTACACCTTC. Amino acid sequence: CASSYLETGPNYGYTF.

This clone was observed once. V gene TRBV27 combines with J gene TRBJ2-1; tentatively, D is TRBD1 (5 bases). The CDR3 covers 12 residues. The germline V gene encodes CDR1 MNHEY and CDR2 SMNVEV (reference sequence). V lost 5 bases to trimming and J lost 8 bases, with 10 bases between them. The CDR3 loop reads CASSISRDEQFF. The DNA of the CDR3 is TGTGCCAGCAGTATAAGCAGGGATGAGCAGTTCTTC.

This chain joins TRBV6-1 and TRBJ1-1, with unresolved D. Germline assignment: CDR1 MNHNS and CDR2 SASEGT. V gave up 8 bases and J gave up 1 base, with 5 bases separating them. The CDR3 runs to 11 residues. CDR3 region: CASATNTEAFF. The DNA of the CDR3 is TGTGCCAGCGCGACGAACACTGAAGCTTTCTTT.

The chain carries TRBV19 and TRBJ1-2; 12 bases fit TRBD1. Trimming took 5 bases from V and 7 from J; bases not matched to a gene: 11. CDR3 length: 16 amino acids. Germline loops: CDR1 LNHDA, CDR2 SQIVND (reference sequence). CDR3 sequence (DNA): TGTGCCAGTAGTGCCGACGGCCGGGACAGGGGGCTTGGCTACACCTTC. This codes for CASSADGRDRGLGYTF.

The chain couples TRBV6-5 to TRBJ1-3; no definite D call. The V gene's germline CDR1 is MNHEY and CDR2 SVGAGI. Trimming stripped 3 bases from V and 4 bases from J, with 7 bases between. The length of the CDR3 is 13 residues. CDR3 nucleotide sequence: TGTGCCAGCAGTTATGGTGCCGGAAACACCATATATTTT. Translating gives CASSYGAGNTIYF.

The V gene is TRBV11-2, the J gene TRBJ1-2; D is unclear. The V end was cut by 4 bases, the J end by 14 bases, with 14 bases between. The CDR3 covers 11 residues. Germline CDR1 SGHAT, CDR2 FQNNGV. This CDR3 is CASSSSWAFTF. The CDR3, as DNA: TGTGCCAGCAGCTCCTCGTGGGCCTTTACCTTC.

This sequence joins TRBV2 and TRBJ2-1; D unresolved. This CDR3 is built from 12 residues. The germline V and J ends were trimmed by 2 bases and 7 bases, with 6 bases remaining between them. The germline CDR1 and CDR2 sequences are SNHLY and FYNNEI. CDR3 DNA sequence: TGTGCCAGCAGTGAACGCGAGAATGAGCAGTTCTTC. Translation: CASSERENEQFF. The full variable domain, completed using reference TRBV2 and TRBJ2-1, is EPEVTQTPSHQVTQMGQEVILRCVPISNHLYFYWYRQILGQKVEFLVSFYNNEISEKSEIFDDQFSVERPDGSNFTLKIRSTKLEDSAMYFCASSERENEQFFGPGTRLTVL.

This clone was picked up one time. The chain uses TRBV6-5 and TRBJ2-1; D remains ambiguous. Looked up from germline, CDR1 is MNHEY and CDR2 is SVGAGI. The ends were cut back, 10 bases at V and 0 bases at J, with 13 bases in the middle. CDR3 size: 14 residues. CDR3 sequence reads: CATFGRSSYNEQFF. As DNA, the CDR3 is TGTGCCACCTTTGGGCGGAGCTCCTACAATGAGCAGTTCTTC.

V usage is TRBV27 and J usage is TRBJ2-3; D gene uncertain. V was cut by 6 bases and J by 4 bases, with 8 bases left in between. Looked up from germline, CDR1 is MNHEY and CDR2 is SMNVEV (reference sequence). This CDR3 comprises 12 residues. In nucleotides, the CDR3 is TGTGCCAGCAGGGAGACCCCAGATACGCAGTATTTT. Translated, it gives CASRETPDTQYF.

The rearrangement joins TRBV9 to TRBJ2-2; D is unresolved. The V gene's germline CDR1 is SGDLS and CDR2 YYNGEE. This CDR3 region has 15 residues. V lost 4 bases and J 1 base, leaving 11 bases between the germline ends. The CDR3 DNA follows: TGTGCCAGCAGCACCCAAAGGTTGAACACCGGGGAGCTGTTTTTT. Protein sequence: CASSTQRLNTGELFF.

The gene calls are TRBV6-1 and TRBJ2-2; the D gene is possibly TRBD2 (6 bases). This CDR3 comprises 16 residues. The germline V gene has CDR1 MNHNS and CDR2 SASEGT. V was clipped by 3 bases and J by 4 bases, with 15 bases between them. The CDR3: CASSDFLGLLTGELFF. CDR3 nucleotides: TGTGCCAGCAGTGACTTCCTGGGACTTCTCACCGGGGAGCTGTTTTTT.

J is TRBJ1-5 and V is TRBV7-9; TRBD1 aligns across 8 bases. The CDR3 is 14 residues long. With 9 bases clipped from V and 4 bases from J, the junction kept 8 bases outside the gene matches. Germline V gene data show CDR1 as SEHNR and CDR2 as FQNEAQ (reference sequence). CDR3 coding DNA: TGTGCCAGTAGGAGGACAGGGTTAAATCAGCCCCAGCATTTT. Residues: CASRRTGLNQPQHF.

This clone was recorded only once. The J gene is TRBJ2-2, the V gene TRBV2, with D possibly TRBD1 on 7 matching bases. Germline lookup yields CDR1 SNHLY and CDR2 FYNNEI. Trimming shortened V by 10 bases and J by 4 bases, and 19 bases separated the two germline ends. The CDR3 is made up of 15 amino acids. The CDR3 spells CATSQGGLITGELFF. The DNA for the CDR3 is TGTGCCACCTCGCAGGGGGGACTGATCACCGGGGAGCTGTTTTTT.

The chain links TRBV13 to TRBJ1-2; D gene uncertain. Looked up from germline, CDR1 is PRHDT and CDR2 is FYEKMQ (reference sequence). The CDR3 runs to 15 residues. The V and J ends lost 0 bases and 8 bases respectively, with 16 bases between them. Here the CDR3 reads CASSLGFSQFGGYTF. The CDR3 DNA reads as TGTGCCAGCAGCTTAGGGTTTTCACAGTTCGGGGGCTACACCTTC.

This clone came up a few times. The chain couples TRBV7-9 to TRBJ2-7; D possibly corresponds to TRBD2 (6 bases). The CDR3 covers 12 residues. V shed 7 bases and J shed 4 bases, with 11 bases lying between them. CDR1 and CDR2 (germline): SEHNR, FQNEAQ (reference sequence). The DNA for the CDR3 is TGTGCCAGCACCTCGACTAGTTACGAGCAGTACTTC. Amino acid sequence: CASTSTSYEQYF.

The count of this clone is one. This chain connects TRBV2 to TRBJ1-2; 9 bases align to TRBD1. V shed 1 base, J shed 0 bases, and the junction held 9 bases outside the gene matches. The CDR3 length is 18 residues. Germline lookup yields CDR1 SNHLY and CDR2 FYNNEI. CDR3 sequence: CASSEEGQGWGANYGYTF. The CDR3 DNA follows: TGTGCCAGCAGTGAAGAGGGACAGGGCTGGGGAGCTAACTATGGCTACACCTTC.

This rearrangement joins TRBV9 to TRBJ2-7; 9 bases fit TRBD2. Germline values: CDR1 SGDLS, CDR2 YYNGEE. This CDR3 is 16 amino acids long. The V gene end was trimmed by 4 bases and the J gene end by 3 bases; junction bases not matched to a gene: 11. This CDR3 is CASSPSGGSDIYEQYF. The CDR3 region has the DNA TGTGCCAGCAGCCCGAGCGGGGGGTCCGACATCTACGAGCAGTACTTC.

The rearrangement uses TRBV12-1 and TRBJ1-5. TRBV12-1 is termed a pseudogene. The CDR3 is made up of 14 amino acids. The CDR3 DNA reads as TGTGCCAGCAGCCGTCCGGGTCCAAATCAGCCCCAGCATTTT. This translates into CASSRPGPNQPQHF.

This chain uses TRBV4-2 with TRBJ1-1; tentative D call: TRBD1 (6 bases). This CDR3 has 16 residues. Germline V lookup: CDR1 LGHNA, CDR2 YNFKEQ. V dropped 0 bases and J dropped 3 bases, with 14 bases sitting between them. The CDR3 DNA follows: TGTGCCAGCAGCCAAGATAAGGCGAGGGGGGACACTGAAGCTTTCTTT. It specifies CASSQDKARGDTEAFF.

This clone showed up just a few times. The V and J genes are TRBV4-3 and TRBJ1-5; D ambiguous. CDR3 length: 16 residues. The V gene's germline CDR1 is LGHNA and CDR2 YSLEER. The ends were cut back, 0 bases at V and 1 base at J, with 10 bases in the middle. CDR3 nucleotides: TGCGCCAGCAGCCAAGATGGGGTGGGGAGCAATCAGCCCCAGCATTTT. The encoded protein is CASSQDGVGSNQPQHF.

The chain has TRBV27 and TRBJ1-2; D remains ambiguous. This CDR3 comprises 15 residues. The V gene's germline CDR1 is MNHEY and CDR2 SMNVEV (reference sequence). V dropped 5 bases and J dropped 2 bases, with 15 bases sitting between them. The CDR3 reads CASSPWRQRNYGYTF. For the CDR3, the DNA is TGTGCCAGCAGTCCGTGGCGGCAGCGAAACTATGGCTACACCTTC.

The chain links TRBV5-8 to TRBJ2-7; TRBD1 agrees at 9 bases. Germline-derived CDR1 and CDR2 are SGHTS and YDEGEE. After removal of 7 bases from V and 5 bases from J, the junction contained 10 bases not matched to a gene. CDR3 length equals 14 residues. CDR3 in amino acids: CASASGTGLDEQYF. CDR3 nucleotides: TGTGCCAGCGCATCCGGGACAGGGTTAGACGAGCAGTACTTC. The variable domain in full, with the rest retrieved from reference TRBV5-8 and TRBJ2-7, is EAGVTQSPTHLIKTRGQQATLRCSPISGHTSVYWYQQALGLGLQFLLWYDEGEERNRGNFPPRFSGRQFPNYSSELNVNALELEDSALYLCASASGTGLDEQYFGPGTRLTVT.

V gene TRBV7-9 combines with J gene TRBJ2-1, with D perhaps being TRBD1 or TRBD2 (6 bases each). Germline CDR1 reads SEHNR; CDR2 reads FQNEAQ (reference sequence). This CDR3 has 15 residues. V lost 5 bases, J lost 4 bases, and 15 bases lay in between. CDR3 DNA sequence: TGTGCCAGCAGCCCAGGAGGGGGAAGGTACAATGAGCAGTTCTTC. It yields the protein CASSPGGGRYNEQFF. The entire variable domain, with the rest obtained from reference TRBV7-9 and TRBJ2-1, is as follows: DTGVSQNPRHKITKRGQNVTFRCDPISEHNRLYWYRQTLGQGPEFLTYFQNEAQLEKSRLLSDRFSAERPKGSFSTLEIQRTEQGDSAMYLCASSPGGGRYNEQFFGPGTRLTVL.

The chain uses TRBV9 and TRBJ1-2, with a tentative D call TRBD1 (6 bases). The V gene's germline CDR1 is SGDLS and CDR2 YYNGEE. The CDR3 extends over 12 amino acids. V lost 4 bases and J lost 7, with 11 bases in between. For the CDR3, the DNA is TGTGCCAGCAGCATTCAGGGGTTTGGCTACACCTTC. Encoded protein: CASSIQGFGYTF.

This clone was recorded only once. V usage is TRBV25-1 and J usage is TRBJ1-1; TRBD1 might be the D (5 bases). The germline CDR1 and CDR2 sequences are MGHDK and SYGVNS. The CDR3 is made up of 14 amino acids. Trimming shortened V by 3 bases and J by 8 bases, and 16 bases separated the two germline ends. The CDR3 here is CASSDAGTAGEAFF. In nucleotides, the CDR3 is TGTGCCAGCAGTGACGCCGGGACCGCAGGCGAAGCTTTCTTT. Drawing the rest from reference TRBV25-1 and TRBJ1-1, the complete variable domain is EADIYQTPRYLVIGTGKKITLECSQTMGHDKMYWYQQDPGMELHLIHYSYGVNSTEKGDLSSESTVSRIRTEHFPLTLESARPSHTSQYLCASSDAGTAGEAFFGQGTRLTVV.

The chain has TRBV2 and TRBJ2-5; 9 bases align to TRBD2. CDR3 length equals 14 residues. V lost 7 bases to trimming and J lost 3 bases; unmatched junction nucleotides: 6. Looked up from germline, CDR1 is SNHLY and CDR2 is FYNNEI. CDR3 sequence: CASKESGGKETQYF. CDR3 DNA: TGTGCCAGCAAGGAAAGCGGGGGGAAAGAGACCCAGTACTTC.

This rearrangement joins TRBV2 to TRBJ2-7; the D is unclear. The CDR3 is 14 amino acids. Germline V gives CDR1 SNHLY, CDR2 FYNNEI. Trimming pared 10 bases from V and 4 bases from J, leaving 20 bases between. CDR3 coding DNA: TGTGCCACCGGCGGCGGAAGTCCTGGGTACGAGCAGTACTTC. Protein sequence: CATGGGSPGYEQYF.

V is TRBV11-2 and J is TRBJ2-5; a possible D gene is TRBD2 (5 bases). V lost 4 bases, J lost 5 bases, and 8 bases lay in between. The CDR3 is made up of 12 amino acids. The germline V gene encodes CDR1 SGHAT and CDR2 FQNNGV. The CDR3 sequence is CASSYQRETQYF. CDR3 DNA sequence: TGTGCCAGCAGCTACCAGCGGGAGACCCAGTACTTC.

In nucleotides, the CDR3 is TGTGCCAGCAGCCAACAGGGGAGTGGAGCTTTCTTT. As protein: CASSQQGSGAFF. The chain carries TRBV7-9 and TRBJ1-1; TRBD1 matches 7 bases. V lost 5 bases and J lost 10; bases outside the gene matches: 7. The CDR3 runs to 12 residues. Germline V gene data show CDR1 as SEHNR and CDR2 as FQNEAQ (reference sequence).